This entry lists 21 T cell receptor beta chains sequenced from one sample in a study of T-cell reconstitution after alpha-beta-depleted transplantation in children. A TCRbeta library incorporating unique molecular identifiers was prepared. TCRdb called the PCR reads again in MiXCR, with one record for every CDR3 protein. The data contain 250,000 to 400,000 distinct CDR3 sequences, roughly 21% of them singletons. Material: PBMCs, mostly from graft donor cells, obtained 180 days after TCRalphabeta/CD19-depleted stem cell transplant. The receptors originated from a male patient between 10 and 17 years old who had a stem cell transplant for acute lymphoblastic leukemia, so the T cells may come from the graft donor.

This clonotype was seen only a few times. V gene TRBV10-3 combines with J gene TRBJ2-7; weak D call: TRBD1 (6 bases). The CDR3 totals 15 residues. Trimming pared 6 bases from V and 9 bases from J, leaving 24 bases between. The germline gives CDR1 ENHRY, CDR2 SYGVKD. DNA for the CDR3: TGTGCCATCAGGAACCACAGGGAACCAGCAGTTTCGCAGTACTTC. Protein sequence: CAIRNHREPAVSQYF.

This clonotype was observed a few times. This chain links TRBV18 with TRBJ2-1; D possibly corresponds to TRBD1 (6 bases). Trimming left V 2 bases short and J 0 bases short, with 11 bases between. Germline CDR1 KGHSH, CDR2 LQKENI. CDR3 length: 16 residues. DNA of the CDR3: TGTGCCAGCTCACCAACCGACAGGAGCTCCTACAATGAGCAGTTCTTC. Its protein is CASSPTDRSSYNEQFF.

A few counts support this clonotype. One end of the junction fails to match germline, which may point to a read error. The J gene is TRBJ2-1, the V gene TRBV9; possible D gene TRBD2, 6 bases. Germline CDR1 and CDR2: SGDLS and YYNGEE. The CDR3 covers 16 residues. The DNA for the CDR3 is TGTGCCAGCAGCGTAGGCACTAGCCCCAGGTACATTGAGCAGTTCTTC. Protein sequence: CASSVGTSPRYIEQFF.

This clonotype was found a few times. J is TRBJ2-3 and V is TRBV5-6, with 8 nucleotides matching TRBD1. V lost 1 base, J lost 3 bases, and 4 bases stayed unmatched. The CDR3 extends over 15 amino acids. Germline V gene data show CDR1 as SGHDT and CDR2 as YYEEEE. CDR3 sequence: CASSLIQGATDTQYF. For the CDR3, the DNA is TGTGCCAGCAGCTTGATTCAGGGGGCGACAGATACGCAGTATTTT.

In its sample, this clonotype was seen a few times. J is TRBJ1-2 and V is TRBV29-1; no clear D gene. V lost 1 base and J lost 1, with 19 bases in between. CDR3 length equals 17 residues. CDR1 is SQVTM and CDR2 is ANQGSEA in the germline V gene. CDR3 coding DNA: TGCAGCGTTGAAGGTTTCGGTAGGGCGACGGATAACTATGGCTACACCTTC. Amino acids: CSVEGFGRATDNYGYTF.

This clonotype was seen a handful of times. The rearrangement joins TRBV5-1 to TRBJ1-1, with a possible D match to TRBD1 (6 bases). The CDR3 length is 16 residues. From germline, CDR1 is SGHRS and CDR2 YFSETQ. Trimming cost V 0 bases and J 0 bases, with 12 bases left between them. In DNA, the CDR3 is TGCGCCAGCAGCTTGGGGGGGGGCTCCATGAACACTGAAGCTTTCTTT. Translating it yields CASSLGGGSMNTEAFF.

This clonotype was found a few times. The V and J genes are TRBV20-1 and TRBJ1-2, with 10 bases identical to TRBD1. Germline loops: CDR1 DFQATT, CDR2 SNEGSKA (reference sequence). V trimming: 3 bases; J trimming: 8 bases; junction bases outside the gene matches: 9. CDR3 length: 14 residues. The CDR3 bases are TGCAGTGCTAGCCGTGGACAGGGGGGCAGCGGCTACACCTTC. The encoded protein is CSASRGQGGSGYTF.

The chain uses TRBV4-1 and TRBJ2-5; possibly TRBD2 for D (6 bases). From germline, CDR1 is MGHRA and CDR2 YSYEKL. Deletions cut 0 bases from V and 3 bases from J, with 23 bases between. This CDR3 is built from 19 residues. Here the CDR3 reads CASSQERRAGAGRKETQYF. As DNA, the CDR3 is TGCGCCAGCAGCCAAGAGCGGCGAGCTGGGGCGGGAAGGAAAGAGACCCAGTACTTC.

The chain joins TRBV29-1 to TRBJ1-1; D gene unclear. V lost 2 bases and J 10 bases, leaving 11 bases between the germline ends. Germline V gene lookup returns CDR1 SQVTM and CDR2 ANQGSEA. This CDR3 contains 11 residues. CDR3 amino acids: CSVERQFGAFF. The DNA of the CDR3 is TGCAGCGTTGAAAGGCAATTCGGAGCTTTCTTT.

The CDR3 bases are TGTGCCAGCAGTTTTGGACAGGGTAAAACCCAGCCCCAGCATTTT. Translating gives CASSFGQGKTQPQHF. The chain links TRBV27 to TRBJ1-5; 8 bases align to TRBD1. This CDR3 region has 15 residues. V trimming: 3 bases; J trimming: 7 bases; junction bases outside the gene matches: 8. From germline, CDR1 is MNHEY and CDR2 SMNVEV (reference sequence).

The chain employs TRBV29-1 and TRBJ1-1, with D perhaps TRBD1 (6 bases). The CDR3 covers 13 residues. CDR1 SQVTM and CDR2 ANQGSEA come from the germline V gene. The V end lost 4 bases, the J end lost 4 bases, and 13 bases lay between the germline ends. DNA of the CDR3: TGCAGCGTTGGGAGGGGGGGGGCCACTGAAGCTTTCTTT. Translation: CSVGRGGATEAFF.

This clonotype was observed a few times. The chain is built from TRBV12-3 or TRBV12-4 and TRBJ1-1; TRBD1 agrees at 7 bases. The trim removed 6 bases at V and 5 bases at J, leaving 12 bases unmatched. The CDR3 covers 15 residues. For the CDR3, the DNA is TGTGCCAGCAGCTTTGCCGTTACAGGGGTAACTGAAGCTTTCTTT. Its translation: CASSFAVTGVTEAFF.

The CDR3 DNA reads TGTGCCAGCAGCTCAGGGGGAAGGCATGAAAAACTGTTTTTT. Its translation: CASSSGGRHEKLFF. This chain joins TRBV13 and TRBJ1-4; TRBD1 agrees at 7 bases. The CDR3 is 14 residues long. Germline V gives CDR1 PRHDT, CDR2 FYEKMQ (reference sequence). The V and J ends lost 4 bases and 6 bases, in that order; junction bases with no gene match: 5.

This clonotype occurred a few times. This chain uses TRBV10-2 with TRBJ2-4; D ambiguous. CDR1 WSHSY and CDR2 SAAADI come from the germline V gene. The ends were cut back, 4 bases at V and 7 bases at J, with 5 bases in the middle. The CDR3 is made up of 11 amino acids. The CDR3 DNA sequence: TGCGCCAGCAGTGGGTATAACATTCAGTACTTC. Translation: CASSGYNIQYF.

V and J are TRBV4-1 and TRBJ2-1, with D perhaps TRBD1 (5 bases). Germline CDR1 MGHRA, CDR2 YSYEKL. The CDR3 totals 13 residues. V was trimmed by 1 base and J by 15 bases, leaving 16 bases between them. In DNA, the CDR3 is TGCGCCAGCAGCCAAGCATGGAGCGTGGGGCCGTTCTTC. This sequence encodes CASSQAWSVGPFF.

The CDR3, as DNA: TGTGCCAGCAGCCAGGGTTACTTTAGCGGGTCTGCGAACACCGGGGAGCTGTTTTTT. Protein: CASSQGYFSGSANTGELFF. The chain uses TRBV3-1 and TRBJ2-2, with 7 bases aligning to TRBD2. CDR3 length: 19 amino acids. Germline trimming cut 3 bases from V and 0 bases from J; bases unmatched to any gene: 13. Germline V lookup: CDR1 LGHDT, CDR2 YNNKEL (reference sequence). Together with reference TRBV3-1 and TRBJ2-2, the CDR3 gives the full variable domain: DTAVSQTPKYLVTQMGNDKSIKCEQNLGHDTMYWYKQDSKKFLKIMFSYNNKELIINETVPNRFSPKSPDKAHLNLHINSLELGDSAVYFCASSQGYFSGSANTGELFFGEGSRLTVL.

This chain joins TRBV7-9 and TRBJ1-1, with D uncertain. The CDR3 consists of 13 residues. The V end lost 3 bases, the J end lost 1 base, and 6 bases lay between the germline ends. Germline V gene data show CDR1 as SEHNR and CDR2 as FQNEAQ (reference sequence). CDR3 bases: TGTGCCAGCAGCTTGTACTGGAACACTGAAGCTTTCTTT. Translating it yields CASSLYWNTEAFF.

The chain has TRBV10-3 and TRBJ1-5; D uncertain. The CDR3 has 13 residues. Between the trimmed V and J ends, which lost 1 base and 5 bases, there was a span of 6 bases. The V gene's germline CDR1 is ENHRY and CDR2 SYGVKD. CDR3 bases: TGTGCCATCAGTGAGTTAACTTATCAGCCCCAGCATTTT. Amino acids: CAISELTYQPQHF.

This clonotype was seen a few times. The CDR3, as DNA: TGTGCCAGCAGCAGAACCGGGGAGACCCAGTACTTC. The encoded protein is CASSRTGETQYF. V gene TRBV6-5 combines with J gene TRBJ2-5; D not resolved. Between the trimmed V and J ends, which lost 6 bases and 5 bases, there was a span of 10 bases. CDR1 is MNHEY, CDR2 SVGAGI, per germline. The CDR3 is 12 residues long.

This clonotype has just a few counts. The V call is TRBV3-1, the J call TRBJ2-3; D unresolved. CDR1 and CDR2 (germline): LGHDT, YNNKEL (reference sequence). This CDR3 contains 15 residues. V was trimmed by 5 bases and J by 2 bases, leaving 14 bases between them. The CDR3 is CASSDSRPVTDTQYF. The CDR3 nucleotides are TGTGCCAGCAGCGACTCAAGGCCGGTCACAGATACGCAGTATTTT.

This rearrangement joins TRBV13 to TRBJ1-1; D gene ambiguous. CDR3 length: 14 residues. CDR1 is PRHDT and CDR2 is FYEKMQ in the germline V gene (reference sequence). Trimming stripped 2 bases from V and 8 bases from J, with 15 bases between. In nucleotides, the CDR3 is TGTGCCAGCAGCTTAACCCCAGGCAAGGGCGAAGCTTTCTTT. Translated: CASSLTPGKGEAFF. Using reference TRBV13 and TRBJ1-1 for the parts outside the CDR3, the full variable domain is AAGVIQSPRHLIKEKRETATLKCYPIPRHDTVYWYQQGPGQDPQFLISFYEKMQSDKGSIPDRFSAQQFSDYHSELNMSSLELGDSALYFCASSLTPGKGEAFFGQGTRLTVV.